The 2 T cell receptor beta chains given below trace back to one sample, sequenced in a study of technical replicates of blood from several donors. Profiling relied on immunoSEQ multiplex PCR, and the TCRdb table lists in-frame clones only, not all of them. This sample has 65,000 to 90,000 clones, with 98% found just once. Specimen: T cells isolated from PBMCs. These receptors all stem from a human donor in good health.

CDR3: CSVVGLTEQYF. The CDR3, as DNA: TGCAGCGTTGTCGGTTTGACTGAGCAGTACTTC. The J gene is TRBJ2-7, the V gene TRBV29-1; D is unresolved. Looked up from germline, CDR1 is SQVTM and CDR2 is ANQGSEA. Trimming cost V 4 bases and J 7 bases, with 11 bases left between them. The CDR3 totals 11 residues.

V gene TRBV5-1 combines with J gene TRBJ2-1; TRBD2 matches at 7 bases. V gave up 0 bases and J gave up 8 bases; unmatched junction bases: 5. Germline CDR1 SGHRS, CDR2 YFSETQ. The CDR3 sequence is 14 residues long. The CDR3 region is CASSLAWREYEQFF. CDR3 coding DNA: TGCGCCAGCAGCTTGGCCTGGCGGGAGTATGAGCAGTTCTTC.